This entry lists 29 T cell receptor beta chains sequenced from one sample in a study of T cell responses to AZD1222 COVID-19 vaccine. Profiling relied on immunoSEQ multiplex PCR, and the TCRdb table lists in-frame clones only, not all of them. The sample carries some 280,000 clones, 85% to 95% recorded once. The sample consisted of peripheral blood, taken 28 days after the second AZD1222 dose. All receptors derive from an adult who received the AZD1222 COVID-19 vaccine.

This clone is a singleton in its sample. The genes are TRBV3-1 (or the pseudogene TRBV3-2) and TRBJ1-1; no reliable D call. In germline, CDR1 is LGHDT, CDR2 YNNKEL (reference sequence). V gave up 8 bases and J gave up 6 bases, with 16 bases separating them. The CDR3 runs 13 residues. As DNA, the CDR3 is TGTGCCAGCGCCGGACCCCCCGGAGCTGAAGCTTTCTTT. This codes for CASAGPPGAEAFF.

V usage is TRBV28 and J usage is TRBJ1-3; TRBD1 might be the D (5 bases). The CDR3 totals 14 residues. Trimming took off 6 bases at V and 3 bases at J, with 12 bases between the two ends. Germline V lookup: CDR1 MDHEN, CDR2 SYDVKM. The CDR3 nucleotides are TGTGCCAGCAGCCCAGGGTATGGTGGAAACACCATATATTTT. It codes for CASSPGYGGNTIYF.

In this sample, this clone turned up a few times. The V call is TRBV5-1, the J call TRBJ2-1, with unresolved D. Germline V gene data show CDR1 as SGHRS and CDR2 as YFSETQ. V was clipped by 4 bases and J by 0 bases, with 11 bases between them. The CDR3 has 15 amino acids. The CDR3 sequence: CASSLDTTSYNEQFF. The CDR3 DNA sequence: TGCGCCAGCAGCCTCGACACAACCTCCTACAATGAGCAGTTCTTC.

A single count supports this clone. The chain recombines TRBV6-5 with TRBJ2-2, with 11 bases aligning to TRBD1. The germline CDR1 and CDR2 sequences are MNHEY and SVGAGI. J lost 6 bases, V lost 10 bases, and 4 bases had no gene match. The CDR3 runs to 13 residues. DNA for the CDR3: TGTGCCACCGGGGACAGGGGGGCCGGGGAGCTGTTTTTT. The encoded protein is CATGDRGAGELFF.

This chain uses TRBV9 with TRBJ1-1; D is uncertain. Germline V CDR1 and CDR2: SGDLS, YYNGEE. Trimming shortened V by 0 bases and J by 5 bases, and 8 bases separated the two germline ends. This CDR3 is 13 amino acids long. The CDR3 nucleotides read TGTGCCAGCAGCGTAGGGCAGAAGACTGAAGCTTTCTTT. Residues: CASSVGQKTEAFF.

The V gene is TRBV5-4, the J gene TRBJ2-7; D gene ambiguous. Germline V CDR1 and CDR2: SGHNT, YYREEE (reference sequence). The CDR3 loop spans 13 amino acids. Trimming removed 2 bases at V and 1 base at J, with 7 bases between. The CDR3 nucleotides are TGTGCCAGCAGCTTCGCCGGGTCCTACGAGCAGTACTTC. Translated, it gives CASSFAGSYEQYF.

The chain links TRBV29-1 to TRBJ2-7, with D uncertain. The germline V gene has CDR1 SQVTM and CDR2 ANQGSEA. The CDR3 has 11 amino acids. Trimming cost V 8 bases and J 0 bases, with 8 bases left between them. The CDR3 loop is CSCVSSYEQYF. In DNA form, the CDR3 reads TGCAGCTGCGTAAGCTCCTACGAGCAGTACTTC.

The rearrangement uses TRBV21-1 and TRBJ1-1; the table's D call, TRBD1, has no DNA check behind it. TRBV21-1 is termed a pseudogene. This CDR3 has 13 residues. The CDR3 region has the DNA TGTGCCAAGCCCGACAGGGCGAACACTGAAGCTTTCTTT. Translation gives CAKPDRANTEAFF.

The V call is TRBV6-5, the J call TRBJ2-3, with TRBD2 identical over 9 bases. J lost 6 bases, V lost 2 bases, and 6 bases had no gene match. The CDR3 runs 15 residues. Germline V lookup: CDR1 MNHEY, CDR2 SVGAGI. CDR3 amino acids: CASSYGAGGLDTQYF. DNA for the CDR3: TGTGCCAGCAGTTACGGGGCGGGGGGGCTTGATACGCAGTATTTT.

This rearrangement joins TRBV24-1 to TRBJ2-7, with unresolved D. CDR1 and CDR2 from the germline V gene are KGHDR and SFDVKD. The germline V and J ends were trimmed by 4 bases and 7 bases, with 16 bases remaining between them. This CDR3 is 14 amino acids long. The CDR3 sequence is CATSDPSWGKEQYF. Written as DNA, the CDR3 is TGTGCCACCAGTGACCCTTCTTGGGGTAAAGAGCAGTACTTC.

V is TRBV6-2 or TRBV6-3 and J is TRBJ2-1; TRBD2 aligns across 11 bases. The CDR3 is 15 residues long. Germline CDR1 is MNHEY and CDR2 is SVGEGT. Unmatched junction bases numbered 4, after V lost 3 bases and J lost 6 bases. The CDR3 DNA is TGTGCCAGCAGTTATCGGCTAGCGGGAGGCAATGAGCAGTTCTTC. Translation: CASSYRLAGGNEQFF.

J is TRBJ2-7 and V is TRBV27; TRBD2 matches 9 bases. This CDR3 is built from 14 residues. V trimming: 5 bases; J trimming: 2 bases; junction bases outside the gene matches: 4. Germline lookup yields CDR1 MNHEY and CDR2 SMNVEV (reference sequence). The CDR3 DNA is TGTGCCAGCAGTCCACGGACTAGCGCCTACGAGCAGTACTTC. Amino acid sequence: CASSPRTSAYEQYF.

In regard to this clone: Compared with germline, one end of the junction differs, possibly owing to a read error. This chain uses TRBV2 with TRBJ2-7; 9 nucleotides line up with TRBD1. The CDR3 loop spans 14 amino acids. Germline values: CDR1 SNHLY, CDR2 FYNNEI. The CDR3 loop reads CASREETGGNEQYF. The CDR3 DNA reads TGTGCCAGCAGAGAAGAAACAGGGGGCAACGAGCAGTACTTC.

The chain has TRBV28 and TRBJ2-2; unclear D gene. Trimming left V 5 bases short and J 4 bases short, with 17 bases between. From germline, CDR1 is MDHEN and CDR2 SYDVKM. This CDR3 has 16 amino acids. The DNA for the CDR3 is TGTGCCAGCAGTCCTAGGTCCCGAAGCTTCACCGGGGAGCTGTTTTTT. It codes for CASSPRSRSFTGELFF.

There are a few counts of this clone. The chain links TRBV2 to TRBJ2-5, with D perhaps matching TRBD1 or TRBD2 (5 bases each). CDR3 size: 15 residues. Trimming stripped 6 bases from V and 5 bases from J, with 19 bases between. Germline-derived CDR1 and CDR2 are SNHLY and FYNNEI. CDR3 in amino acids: CASRDGTGKWETQYF. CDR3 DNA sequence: TGTGCCAGCAGGGATGGGACGGGAAAGTGGGAGACCCAGTACTTC.

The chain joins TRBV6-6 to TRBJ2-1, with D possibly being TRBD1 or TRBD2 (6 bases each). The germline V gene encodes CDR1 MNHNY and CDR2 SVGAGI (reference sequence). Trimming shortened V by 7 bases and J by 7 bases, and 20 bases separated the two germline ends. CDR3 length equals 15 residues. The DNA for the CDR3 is TGTGCCAGCACCTTCCCGGGGGCTTACGGGAATGAGCAGTTCTTC. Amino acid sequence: CASTFPGAYGNEQFF.

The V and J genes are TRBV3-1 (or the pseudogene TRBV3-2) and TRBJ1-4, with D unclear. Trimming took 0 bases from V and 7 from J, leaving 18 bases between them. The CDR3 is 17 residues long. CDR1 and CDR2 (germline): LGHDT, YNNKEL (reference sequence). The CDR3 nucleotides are TGTGCCAGCAGCCAAGAGGGTATCTTCCTGAACAGTGAAAAACTGTTTTTT. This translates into CASSQEGIFLNSEKLFF.

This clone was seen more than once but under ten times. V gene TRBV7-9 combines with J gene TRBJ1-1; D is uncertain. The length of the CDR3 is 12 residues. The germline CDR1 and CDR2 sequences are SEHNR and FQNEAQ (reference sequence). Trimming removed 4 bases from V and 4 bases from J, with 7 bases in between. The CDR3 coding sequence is TGTGCCAGCAGCTGGAGAGGCACTGAAGCTTTCTTT. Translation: CASSWRGTEAFF.

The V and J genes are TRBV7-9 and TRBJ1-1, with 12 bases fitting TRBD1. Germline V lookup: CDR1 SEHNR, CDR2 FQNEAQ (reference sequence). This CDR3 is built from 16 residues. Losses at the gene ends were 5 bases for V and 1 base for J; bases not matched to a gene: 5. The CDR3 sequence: CASSPRDRGRNTEAFF. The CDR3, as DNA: TGTGCCAGCAGCCCGAGGGACAGGGGGCGGAACACTGAAGCTTTCTTT. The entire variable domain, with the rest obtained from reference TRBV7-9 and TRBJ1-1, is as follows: DTGVSQNPRHKITKRGQNVTFRCDPISEHNRLYWYRQTLGQGPEFLTYFQNEAQLEKSRLLSDRFSAERPKGSFSTLEIQRTEQGDSAMYLCASSPRDRGRNTEAFFGQGTRLTVV.

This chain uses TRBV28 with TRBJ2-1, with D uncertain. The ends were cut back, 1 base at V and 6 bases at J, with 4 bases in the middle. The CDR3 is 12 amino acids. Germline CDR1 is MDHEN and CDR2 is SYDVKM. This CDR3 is CASSLYTNEQFF. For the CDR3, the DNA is TGTGCCAGCAGTTTATATACCAATGAGCAGTTCTTC.

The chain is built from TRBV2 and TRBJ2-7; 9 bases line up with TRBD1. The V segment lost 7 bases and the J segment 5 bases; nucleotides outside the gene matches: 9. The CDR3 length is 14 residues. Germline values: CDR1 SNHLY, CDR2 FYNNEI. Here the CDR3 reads CASKGDREKDEQYF. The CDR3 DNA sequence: TGTGCCAGCAAGGGGGACAGGGAGAAAGACGAGCAGTACTTC. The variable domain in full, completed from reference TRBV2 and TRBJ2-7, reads EPEVTQTPSHQVTQMGQEVILRCVPISNHLYFYWYRQILGQKVEFLVSFYNNEISEKSEIFDDQFSVERPDGSNFTLKIRSTKLEDSAMYFCASKGDREKDEQYFGPGTRLTVT.

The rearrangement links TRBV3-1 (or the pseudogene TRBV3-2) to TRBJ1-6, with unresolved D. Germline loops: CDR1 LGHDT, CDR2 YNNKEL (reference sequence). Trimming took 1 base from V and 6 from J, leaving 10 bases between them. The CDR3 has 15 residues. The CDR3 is CASSQGAGANSPLHF. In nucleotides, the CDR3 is TGTGCCAGCAGCCAAGGGGCAGGAGCTAATTCACCCCTCCACTTT.

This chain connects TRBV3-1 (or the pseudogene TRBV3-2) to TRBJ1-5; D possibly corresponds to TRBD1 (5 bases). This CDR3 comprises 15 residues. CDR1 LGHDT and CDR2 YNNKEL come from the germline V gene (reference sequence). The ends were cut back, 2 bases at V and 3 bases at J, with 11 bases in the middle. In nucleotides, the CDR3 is TGTGCCAGCAGCCAATCCGGACAAGCCAATCAGCCCCAGCATTTT. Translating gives CASSQSGQANQPQHF.

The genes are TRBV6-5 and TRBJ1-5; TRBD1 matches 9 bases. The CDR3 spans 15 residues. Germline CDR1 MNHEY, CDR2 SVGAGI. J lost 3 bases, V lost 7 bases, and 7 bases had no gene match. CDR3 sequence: CASNRDRVPNQPQHF. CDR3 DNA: TGTGCCAGCAACCGGGACAGGGTCCCCAATCAGCCCCAGCATTTT.

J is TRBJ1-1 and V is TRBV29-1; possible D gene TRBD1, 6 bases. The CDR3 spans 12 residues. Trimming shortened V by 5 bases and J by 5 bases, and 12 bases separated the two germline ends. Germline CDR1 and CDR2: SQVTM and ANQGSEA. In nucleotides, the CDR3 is TGCAGCGTTAGGGAGGGGGGGACTGAAGCTTTCTTT. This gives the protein CSVREGGTEAFF.

CDR3 coding DNA: TGTGCCAGCAGCGTAGCCCTGGTCAGCACGCAGTATTTT. Protein sequence: CASSVALVSTQYF. The rearrangement joins TRBV9 to TRBJ2-3; D remains ambiguous. Looked up from germline, CDR1 is SGDLS and CDR2 is YYNGEE. The CDR3 consists of 13 residues. V was cut by 0 bases and J by 9 bases, with 11 bases left in between.

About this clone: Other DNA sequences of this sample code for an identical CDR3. CDR3 in DNA: TGTGCCAGCAGTGGGGGTGGAGGGGAGACCCAGTACTTC. Protein: CASSGGGGETQYF. The chain joins TRBV28 to TRBJ2-5, with D possibly being TRBD2 (6 bases). The CDR3 contains 13 residues. V lost 5 bases, J lost 5 bases, and 12 bases lay in between. Per germline, CDR1 MDHEN and CDR2 SYDVKM.

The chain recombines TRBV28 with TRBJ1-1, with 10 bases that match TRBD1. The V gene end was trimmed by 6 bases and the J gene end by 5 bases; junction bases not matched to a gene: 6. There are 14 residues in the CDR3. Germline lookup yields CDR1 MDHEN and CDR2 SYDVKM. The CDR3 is CASSPGQGLTEAFF. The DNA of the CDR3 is TGTGCCAGCAGCCCGGGACAGGGGCTAACTGAAGCTTTCTTT.

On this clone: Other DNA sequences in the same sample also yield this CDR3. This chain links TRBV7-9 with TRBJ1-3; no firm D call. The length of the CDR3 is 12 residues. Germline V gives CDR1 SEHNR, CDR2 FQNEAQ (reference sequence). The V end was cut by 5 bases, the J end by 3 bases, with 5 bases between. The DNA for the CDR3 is TGTGCCAGCAGCCTGAGTGGAAACACCATATATTTT. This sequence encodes CASSLSGNTIYF. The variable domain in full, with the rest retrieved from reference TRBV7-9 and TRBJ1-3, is DTGVSQNPRHKITKRGQNVTFRCDPISEHNRLYWYRQTLGQGPEFLTYFQNEAQLEKSRLLSDRFSAERPKGSFSTLEIQRTEQGDSAMYLCASSLSGNTIYFGEGSWLTVV.